Given below is one TCR beta chain in context. Its antigen is as yet unknown. TCRdb fed the 5' RACE reads into MiXCR, producing one record per CDR3 protein. Of 450,000 to 700,000 distinct CDR3 sequences in the sample, roughly 17% were seen once. This sample stems from a study of T-cell memory formation after mild COVID-19. The study, taken as a whole, reports: While clones contracting from day 15 to 85 were balanced between CD4 and CD8, later expanders leaned CD4+. Shrinking CD4+ clones resided mostly in CM and EM, and CD8+ ones in EMRA. Whether day 37 second-wave clones are SARS-CoV-2-specific was not confirmed.

The TCR comes from an adult woman who had mild COVID-19 (a few samples of this study predate the infection). Cell type and time point are not known. The sequenced sample consisted of PBMCs or a T cell subset sorted from them (not recorded which).

The chain's CDR3 is CASSSDGTQYF. CDR3 bases: TGTGCCAGCTCCAGCGATGGGACCCAGTACTTC. The J gene is TRBJ2-5, the V gene TRBV18, with D hard to call. Germline V gene data show CDR1 as KGHSH and CDR2 as LQKENI. V was pared by 6 bases and J by 7 bases, with 9 bases between. The CDR3 is made up of 11 amino acids.